The 11 T cell receptor beta chains listed next were all sequenced from one sample in a study of blood T cells in healthy people across ages. The use of a sample-barcoded 5' primer and a J-beta primer mix characterized a second PCR of 7 to 11 cycles. MiXCR was run by TCRdb on the 5' RACE reads, yielding one entry per CDR3 protein. The sample yields around 800,000 distinct CDR3 sequences, around 42% seen once. The sequencing input was blood. These receptors originate from a man in his 60s in good health.

A few counts support this clonotype. J is TRBJ2-5 and V is TRBV7-2, with 7 nucleotides matching TRBD1. CDR1 SGHTA and CDR2 FQGNSA come from the germline V gene. V gave up 1 base and J gave up 5 bases; unmatched junction bases: 10. The CDR3 sequence is 16 residues long. The CDR3 protein is CASSLVSQGVGETQYF. For the CDR3, the DNA is TGTGCCAGCAGCTTAGTTTCGCAGGGGGTGGGGGAGACCCAGTACTTC.

This sequence joins TRBV16 and TRBJ2-7; 9 bases map to TRBD2. Trimming at V came to 0 bases and at J to 5 bases, leaving 8 bases not matched to a gene. In germline, CDR1 is KGHSY, CDR2 FQNENV. The CDR3 is made up of 16 amino acids. Here the CDR3 reads CASSQSLAGGPHEQYF. The CDR3 DNA reads as TGTGCCAGCAGCCAATCTCTGGCGGGGGGGCCGCACGAGCAGTACTTC.

The gene calls are TRBV4-1 and TRBJ2-7; tentatively, D is TRBD1 (6 bases). The CDR3 totals 17 residues. Trimming stripped 3 bases from V and 2 bases from J, with 20 bases between. The germline V gene has CDR1 MGHRA and CDR2 YSYEKL. CDR3 DNA sequence: TGCGCCAGCAGCCAGCCGTGGGTCGGGACAAAAACCTACGAGCAGTACTTC. Encoded protein: CASSQPWVGTKTYEQYF.

This clonotype has just a few counts. The chain uses TRBV30 and TRBJ1-2; the D is unclear. The germline V gene encodes CDR1 GTSNPN and CDR2 SVGIG (reference sequence). The CDR3 is 12 amino acids. V lost 6 bases and J 2 bases, leaving 10 bases between the germline ends. CDR3 region: CACSQPNYGYTF. For the CDR3, the DNA is TGTGCCTGTTCTCAACCAAACTATGGCTACACCTTC.

This clonotype came up a few times. The rearrangement links TRBV10-3 to TRBJ2-3; TRBD2 matches 11 bases. CDR1 is ENHRY and CDR2 is SYGVKD in the germline V gene. With V trimmed by 10 bases and J by 4 bases, 7 bases remained unmatched. The CDR3 has 14 residues. CDR3 protein: CATRLAGNADTQYF. The CDR3 DNA follows: TGTGCCACCCGACTAGCGGGGAACGCAGATACGCAGTATTTT.

This rearrangement joins TRBV2 to TRBJ2-1; either TRBD1 or TRBD2 may fit D (5 bases each). CDR3 size: 15 residues. The V gene's germline CDR1 is SNHLY and CDR2 FYNNEI. V was cut by 3 bases and J by 10 bases, with 19 bases left in between. CDR3 amino acids: CASSEGRGRAAEQFF. CDR3 bases: TGTGCCAGCAGTGAGGGCCGGGGACGAGCTGCCGAGCAGTTCTTC. Full variable domain (rest looked up from reference TRBV2 and TRBJ2-1): EPEVTQTPSHQVTQMGQEVILRCVPISNHLYFYWYRQILGQKVEFLVSFYNNEISEKSEIFDDQFSVERPDGSNFTLKIRSTKLEDSAMYFCASSEGRGRAAEQFFGPGTRLTVL.

The CDR3 coding sequence is TGTGCCAGCAATCCCTCGGGGACAAATCGCGATGGCTACACCTTC. Translating it yields CASNPSGTNRDGYTF. The J gene is TRBJ1-2, the V gene TRBV12-3 or TRBV12-4; the D gene is possibly TRBD1 (6 bases). The germline V and J ends were trimmed by 7 bases and 6 bases, with 21 bases remaining between them. This CDR3 spans 15 amino acids.

This clonotype was seen more than once but under ten times. V gene TRBV11-3 combines with J gene TRBJ2-3; 11 bases are a match to TRBD2. The CDR3 covers 17 residues. Germline V gives CDR1 SGHNT, CDR2 YENEEA. After removal of 1 base from V and 0 bases from J, the junction contained 3 bases not matched to a gene. CDR3 sequence (DNA): TGTGCCAGCAGCTTAGTAGCGGGGGGGCCAAGCACAGATACGCAGTATTTT. As protein: CASSLVAGGPSTDTQYF. Full variable domain (outside the CDR3, taken from reference TRBV11-3 and TRBJ2-3): EAGVVQSPRYKIIEKKQPVAFWCNPISGHNTLYWYLQNLGQGPELLIRYENEEAVDDSQLPKDRFSAERLKGVDSTLKIQPAELGDSAVYLCASSLVAGGPSTDTQYFGPGTRLTVL.

The chain has TRBV13 and TRBJ1-4, with TRBD1 matching 7 bases. The germline V gene encodes CDR1 PRHDT and CDR2 FYEKMQ (reference sequence). With V trimmed by 6 bases and J by 7 bases, 11 bases remained unmatched. The CDR3 loop spans 15 amino acids. The CDR3 DNA is TGTGCCAGCAGTCAAGGGGGCAACCAGGTTGAAAAACTGTTTTTT. This gives the protein CASSQGGNQVEKLFF. The variable domain in full, with the rest retrieved from reference TRBV13 and TRBJ1-4, is AAGVIQSPRHLIKEKRETATLKCYPIPRHDTVYWYQQGPGQDPQFLISFYEKMQSDKGSIPDRFSAQQFSDYHSELNMSSLELGDSALYFCASSQGGNQVEKLFFGSGTQLSVL.

This clonotype was picked up a small number of times. The chain combines TRBV18 with TRBJ2-7; TRBD1 aligns across 9 bases. This CDR3 comprises 14 residues. Losses at the gene ends were 2 bases for V and 5 bases for J; bases not matched to a gene: 4. Germline CDR1 KGHSH, CDR2 LQKENI. For the CDR3, the DNA is TGTGCCAGCTCACCAGGGACAGGGTCCCACGAGCAGTACTTC. Translating it yields CASSPGTGSHEQYF.

This clonotype showed up just a few times. The V call is TRBV9, the J call TRBJ1-1; D not certain. Trimming shortened V by 0 bases and J by 6 bases, and 15 bases separated the two germline ends. This CDR3 is built from 15 residues. CDR1 SGDLS and CDR2 YYNGEE come from the germline V gene. The CDR3 region is CASSVDPVEGPEAFF. CDR3 coding DNA: TGTGCCAGCAGCGTAGATCCTGTGGAGGGCCCTGAAGCTTTCTTT. Full variable domain (outside the CDR3, taken from reference TRBV9 and TRBJ1-1): DSGVTQTPKHLITATGQRVTLRCSPRSGDLSVYWYQQSLDQGLQFLIQYYNGEERAKGNILERFSAQQFPDLHSELNLSSLELGDSALYFCASSVDPVEGPEAFFGQGTRLTVV.